A single sample gave rise to the 14 T cell receptor beta chains below, sequenced in a study of shared clonotypes between healthy human individuals. The protocol was immunoSEQ multiplex PCR, while the TCRdb copy is restricted to in-frame clones and leaves out a portion. Seen here are a few million clones, approximately 90% observed once, and the top ten hold roughly 0.34%. The sample was naive CD4+ T cells from PBMCs. Subset reported: CD45RA+ positively selected. These receptors were taken from a man between 18 and 35 years old in good health. Some clones in this sample may be carry-over from other donors' samples.

In its sample, this clone was seen once. The J gene is TRBJ2-1, the V gene TRBV10-3; TRBD2 matches at 8 bases. V lost 6 bases and J lost 6; bases outside the gene matches: 13. This CDR3 is built from 16 residues. Germline lookup yields CDR1 ENHRY and CDR2 SYGVKD. CDR3 DNA sequence: TGTGCCATCAGGGACCCCGGGGGGGCGGATTCCAATGAGCAGTTCTTC. Translating it yields CAIRDPGGADSNEQFF.

Only a few counts were recorded for this clone. The chain has TRBV2 and TRBJ1-1, with D unresolved. This CDR3 is 15 amino acids long. CDR1 and CDR2 (germline): SNHLY, FYNNEI. Trimming took 5 bases from V and 2 from J, leaving 15 bases between them. This chain's CDR3 is CASSRRPAVNTEAFF. The CDR3 bases are TGTGCCAGCAGTCGAAGGCCAGCAGTTAACACTGAAGCTTTCTTT. Complete variable domain (other parts from reference TRBV2 and TRBJ1-1): EPEVTQTPSHQVTQMGQEVILRCVPISNHLYFYWYRQILGQKVEFLVSFYNNEISEKSEIFDDQFSVERPDGSNFTLKIRSTKLEDSAMYFCASSRRPAVNTEAFFGQGTRLTVV.

This chain joins TRBV7-9 and TRBJ1-2; TRBD1 aligns across 9 bases. This CDR3 has 16 residues. Germline values: CDR1 SEHNR, CDR2 FQNEAQ (reference sequence). The V and J ends lost 4 bases and 7 bases, in that order; junction bases with no gene match: 13. The CDR3 sequence is CASSWESGTGPLGYTF. CDR3 DNA: TGTGCCAGCAGCTGGGAGTCCGGGACAGGGCCCCTTGGCTACACCTTC.

The J gene is TRBJ2-5, the V gene TRBV27; D perhaps matches TRBD2 (6 bases). V was trimmed by 7 bases and J by 7 bases, leaving 10 bases between them. Germline CDR1 is MNHEY and CDR2 is SMNVEV (reference sequence). The CDR3 has 11 residues. CDR3 nucleotides: TGTGCCAGCACCCGAGCGGGGACCCAGTACTTC. It is translated as CASTRAGTQYF.

This chain connects TRBV7-8 to TRBJ1-5; D is unresolved. The CDR3 spans 16 residues. CDR1 is SGHVS and CDR2 is FQNEAQ in the germline V gene. V was shortened by 3 bases and J by 6 bases, with 18 bases between the two germline ends. The CDR3: CASSFARIGEGQPQHF. CDR3 bases: TGTGCCAGCAGCTTTGCGAGGATTGGGGAGGGTCAGCCCCAGCATTTT. Full variable domain (remainder filled in from reference TRBV7-8 and TRBJ1-5): GAGVSQSPRYKVAKRGQDVALRCDPISGHVSLFWYQQALGQGPEFLTYFQNEAQLDKSGLPSDRFFAERPEGSVSTLKIQRTQQEDSAVYLCASSFARIGEGQPQHFGDGTRLSIL.

This chain uses TRBV19 with TRBJ1-2, with D perhaps matching TRBD1 (5 bases). This CDR3 region has 16 residues. The V end was cut by 5 bases, the J end by 1 base, with 17 bases between. Germline-derived CDR1 and CDR2 are LNHDA and SQIVND (reference sequence). CDR3 coding DNA: TGTGCCAGTAGTCGATCGGCGGGGACTCTTAACTATGGCTACACCTTC. This sequence encodes CASSRSAGTLNYGYTF.

The sample holds one count of this clone. The genes are TRBV5-8 and TRBJ1-2; D is unresolved. Germline CDR1 is SGHTS and CDR2 is YDEGEE. This CDR3 is 12 amino acids long. Deletions cut 5 bases from V and 7 bases from J, with 12 bases between. CDR3 in amino acids: CASRRVRRGYTF. CDR3 nucleotide sequence: TGTGCCAGCAGACGGGTTAGGCGTGGCTACACCTTC. Filled out from reference TRBV5-8 and TRBJ1-2, the complete variable domain reads EAGVTQSPTHLIKTRGQQATLRCSPISGHTSVYWYQQALGLGLQFLLWYDEGEERNRGNFPPRFSGRQFPNYSSELNVNALELEDSALYLCASRRVRRGYTFGSGTRLTVV.

This rearrangement joins TRBV10-1 to TRBJ2-1; D possibly corresponds to TRBD2 (5 bases). Germline CDR1 is WNHNN and CDR2 is SYGVQD (reference sequence). This CDR3 region has 13 residues. V lost 5 bases and J 3 bases, leaving 8 bases between the germline ends. This chain's CDR3 is CASSMGDYNEQFF. The DNA of the CDR3 is TGCGCCAGCAGTATGGGAGACTACAATGAGCAGTTCTTC.

This rearrangement joins TRBV7-3 to TRBJ2-1; the match to TRBD2 covers 7 bases. V gave up 5 bases and J gave up 0 bases; unmatched junction bases: 4. Germline CDR1 and CDR2: SGHTA and FQGTGA. The CDR3 spans 15 residues. CDR3 in DNA: TGTGCCAGCAGCCCGCTAGCGGACTCCTACAATGAGCAGTTCTTC. Translating gives CASSPLADSYNEQFF.

The chain combines TRBV4-1 with TRBJ2-2; 7 nucleotides agree with TRBD1. V shed 0 bases and J 5 bases; nucleotides not matched to a gene: 9. CDR3 length: 17 residues. Germline V CDR1 and CDR2: MGHRA, YSYEKL. The CDR3 loop is CASSQEGGRWLTGELFF. CDR3 coding DNA: TGCGCCAGCAGCCAAGAAGGGGGCAGGTGGTTGACCGGGGAGCTGTTTTTT.

V and J are TRBV6-5 and TRBJ2-7; TRBD1 matches 7 bases. The J segment lost 0 bases and the V segment lost 4 bases, leaving 6 bases of the junction unmatched. The CDR3 has 15 amino acids. The germline V gene has CDR1 MNHEY and CDR2 SVGAGI. CDR3 DNA sequence: TGTGCCAGCAGTTTCGGACAGGTTGACTCCTACGAGCAGTACTTC. As protein: CASSFGQVDSYEQYF.

The V call is TRBV2, the J call TRBJ1-1; no firm D call. V shed 7 bases and J shed 0 bases, with 12 bases lying between them. The CDR3 contains 14 residues. Germline V lookup: CDR1 SNHLY, CDR2 FYNNEI. The CDR3, as DNA: TGTGCCAGCACGAGGCTTAGGCTGAACACTGAAGCTTTCTTT. This sequence encodes CASTRLRLNTEAFF. Combining the CDR3 with reference TRBV2 and TRBJ1-1 gives the whole variable domain EPEVTQTPSHQVTQMGQEVILRCVPISNHLYFYWYRQILGQKVEFLVSFYNNEISEKSEIFDDQFSVERPDGSNFTLKIRSTKLEDSAMYFCASTRLRLNTEAFFGQGTRLTVV.

This clone was counted between two and nine times. Other DNA variants within this sample encode the same CDR3. The gene calls are TRBV5-6 and TRBJ2-5; 8 bases match TRBD1. The ends lost 2 bases at V and 4 bases at J; junction bases unmatched: 4. The CDR3 loop spans 14 amino acids. Per the germline V gene, CDR1 is SGHDT and CDR2 is YYEEEE. The CDR3 region has the DNA TGTGCCAGCAGCTTCGGACAGGGAGGAGAGACCCAGTACTTC. This translates into CASSFGQGGETQYF. Looking up the rest from reference TRBV5-6 and TRBJ2-5 gives the full variable domain: DAGVTQSPTHLIKTRGQQVTLRCSPKSGHDTVSWYQQALGQGPQFIFQYYEEEERQRGNFPDRFSGHQFPNYSSELNVNALLLGDSALYLCASSFGQGGETQYFGPGTRLLVL.

In the case of this clone: An end of the junction does not agree with germline; a read error may underlie this. The chain recombines TRBV7-9 with TRBJ2-7, with D unclear. Germline V gives CDR1 SEHNR, CDR2 FQNEAQ (reference sequence). This CDR3 comprises 11 residues. The DNA for the CDR3 is TGTGCCAGCAGCGCAACCGGGTCCCCGTTTTTC. This codes for CASSATGSPFF.